One and the same sample provided the 32 T cell receptor beta chains below, sequenced in a study of shared clonotypes between healthy human individuals. Repertoires were generated with immunoSEQ multiplex PCR, while TCRdb's copy carries only in-frame clones and drops some. The repertoire consists of roughly 410,000 clones, with about 96% occurring once and the leading ten covering approximately 0.32%. The sample comprised memory CD8+ T cells sorted from blood. Subset specified: CD45RO+ cells pooled with CCR7-negative TemRA cells. These receptors came from a man aged 25 to 45 in good health.

The rearrangement uses TRBV29-1 and TRBJ2-3; TRBD2 aligns across 8 bases. V shed 5 bases, J shed 4 bases, and the junction held 8 bases outside the gene matches. Per the germline V gene, CDR1 is SQVTM and CDR2 is ANQGSEA. This CDR3 is 14 amino acids long. DNA for the CDR3: TGCAGCGTTTCCCGGGGACTAGGTGCAGATACGCAGTATTTT. Residues: CSVSRGLGADTQYF.

V is TRBV11-3 and J is TRBJ2-3; TRBD2 is a possible D gene (6 bases). V shed 1 base and J shed 2 bases, with 10 bases lying between them. Germline assignment: CDR1 SGHNT and CDR2 YENEEA. This CDR3 is 15 amino acids long. CDR3 sequence (DNA): TGTGCCAGCAGCTTAGCGGGAGCTCACACAGATACGCAGTATTTT. Encoded protein: CASSLAGAHTDTQYF.

In its sample, this clone was seen once. As DNA, the CDR3 is TGTGCCAGCAGCTTTCCCACGGGAAACACCATATATTTT. Its translation is CASSFPTGNTIYF. This chain connects TRBV7-9 to TRBJ1-3; unclear D gene. V was clipped by 3 bases and J by 4 bases, with 7 bases between them. Germline V gene data show CDR1 as SEHNR and CDR2 as FQNEAQ (reference sequence). The CDR3 has 13 residues.

The chain recombines TRBV11-2 with TRBJ1-2, with D maybe TRBD1 (6 bases). With 1 base removed from V and 4 bases from J, the gap between germline ends came to 13 bases. The CDR3 runs to 15 residues. The germline CDR1 and CDR2 sequences are SGHAT and FQNNGV. CDR3 sequence reads: CASSLAGALGYGYTF. The CDR3 DNA follows: TGTGCCAGCAGCTTAGCGGGGGCGCTGGGCTATGGCTACACCTTC. Based on the CDR3 plus reference TRBV11-2 and TRBJ1-2, the full variable domain is EAGVAQSPRYKIIEKRQSVAFWCNPISGHATLYWYQQILGQGPKLLIQFQNNGVVDDSQLPKDRFSAERLKGVDSTLKIQPAKLEDSAVYLCASSLAGALGYGYTFGSGTRLTVV.

This chain links TRBV28 with TRBJ2-3, with D possibly TRBD2 on 6 matching bases. Trimming left V 3 bases short and J 15 bases short, with 13 bases between. The CDR3 covers 11 residues. CDR1 and CDR2 (germline): MDHEN, SYDVKM. CDR3 nucleotides: TGTGCCAGCAGTTTCGGAGGGAGCAATTATTTT. Amino acids: CASSFGGSNYF.

The rearrangement links TRBV7-2 to TRBJ2-2; D unresolved. Germline lookup yields CDR1 SGHTA and CDR2 FQGNSA. The V end lost 5 bases, the J end lost 3 bases, and 10 bases lay between the germline ends. CDR3 length: 14 residues. The CDR3: CASSTDSYTGELFF. The DNA for the CDR3 is TGTGCCAGCAGCACCGACTCGTACACCGGGGAGCTGTTTTTT.

In its sample, this clone was seen once. The chain has TRBV9 and TRBJ2-1; 9 bases agree with TRBD2. The CDR3 is made up of 15 amino acids. Germline CDR1 SGDLS, CDR2 YYNGEE. J lost 4 bases, V lost 6 bases, and 8 bases had no gene match. CDR3 DNA: TGTGCCAGCACCGTGGGTCTAGCGGGGTACAATGAGCAGTTCTTC. It is translated as CASTVGLAGYNEQFF.

This chain links TRBV2 with TRBJ1-5, with 7 bases matching TRBD1. There are 15 residues in the CDR3. Germline CDR1 reads SNHLY; CDR2 reads FYNNEI. V shed 7 bases, J shed 6 bases, and the junction held 12 bases outside the gene matches. CDR3 loop: CASTRETGRFQPQHF. The CDR3 DNA follows: TGTGCCAGCACCCGCGAGACAGGGCGGTTTCAGCCCCAGCATTTT.

This clone has only a few counts. The chain has TRBV5-1 and TRBJ2-1; maybe TRBD2 (6 bases). V was pared by 2 bases and J by 0 bases, with 6 bases between. The germline V gene encodes CDR1 SGHRS and CDR2 YFSETQ. The CDR3 totals 14 residues. The DNA of the CDR3 is TGCGCCAGCAGCTTCGGGAGCTCCTACAATGAGCAGTTCTTC. It encodes CASSFGSSYNEQFF.

The J gene is TRBJ2-7, the V gene TRBV20-1; D unresolved. Trimming cost V 1 base and J 3 bases, with 4 bases left between them. CDR3 length: 11 residues. Germline assignment: CDR1 DFQATT and CDR2 SNEGSKA (reference sequence). Here the CDR3 reads CSARALYEQYF. The CDR3 nucleotides read TGCAGTGCTAGAGCCCTCTACGAGCAGTACTTC.

This chain links TRBV7-2 with TRBJ2-3, with D possibly called TRBD1 or TRBD2 (5 bases each). The CDR3 loop spans 13 amino acids. Trimming took 1 base from V and 4 from J, leaving 6 bases between them. CDR1 SGHTA and CDR2 FQGNSA come from the germline V gene. In DNA form, the CDR3 reads TGTGCCAGCAGCTTAGAGGGACCAGATACGCAGTATTTT. Encoded protein: CASSLEGPDTQYF.

The J gene is TRBJ1-3, the V gene TRBV29-1; 7 nucleotides agree with TRBD1. Germline lookup yields CDR1 SQVTM and CDR2 ANQGSEA. This CDR3 is built from 12 residues. V lost 6 bases, J lost 4 bases, and 3 bases stayed unmatched. The CDR3 sequence is CSVGQAGNTIYF. The CDR3 DNA reads TGCAGCGTCGGACAGGCCGGAAACACCATATATTTT.

About this clone itself: Within the sample, other DNA sequences also encode this same CDR3. The chain joins TRBV2 to TRBJ2-5, with D hard to call. The germline V gene has CDR1 SNHLY and CDR2 FYNNEI. This CDR3 is built from 11 residues. V lost 4 bases and J lost 5, with 5 bases in between. CDR3 in amino acids: CASSAGETQYF. The CDR3 DNA reads as TGTGCCAGCAGTGCTGGGGAGACCCAGTACTTC.

In this sample, this clone turned up once. The rearrangement joins TRBV6-1 to TRBJ2-7; D assignment may be TRBD1 or TRBD2 (5 bases each). V was shortened by 7 bases and J by 5 bases, with 18 bases between the two germline ends. CDR3 length equals 14 residues. Germline CDR1 is MNHNS and CDR2 is SASEGT. The CDR3 here is CASTRGAGSDEQYF. The CDR3 bases are TGTGCCAGCACGCGAGGGGCAGGATCAGACGAGCAGTACTTC.

The chain uses TRBV19 and TRBJ2-7, with 11 bases lining up with TRBD2. CDR3 length: 14 residues. CDR1 LNHDA and CDR2 SQIVND come from the germline V gene (reference sequence). V trimming: 6 bases; J trimming: 2 bases; junction bases outside the gene matches: 3. CDR3 sequence: CASSRLAGTYEQYF. The CDR3 nucleotides are TGTGCCAGTAGCAGACTAGCGGGAACCTACGAGCAGTACTTC.

The genes are TRBV15 and TRBJ2-1; a weak D match, TRBD1 (6 bases). Per germline, CDR1 LNHNV and CDR2 YYDKDF (reference sequence). CDR3 length: 16 amino acids. V shed 1 base and J shed 0 bases, with 10 bases lying between them. The CDR3 region has the DNA TGTGCCACCAGCAGAGCACGACAGGTCTCCTACAATGAGCAGTTCTTC. Its protein is CATSRARQVSYNEQFF.

The rearrangement joins TRBV5-1 to TRBJ1-1; TRBD1 agrees at 12 bases. The germline CDR1 and CDR2 sequences are SGHRS and YFSETQ. The CDR3 is made up of 16 amino acids. V lost 3 bases to trimming and J lost 3 bases; unmatched junction nucleotides: 6. The CDR3 sequence: CASSWGQGATDTEAFF. The CDR3 bases are TGCGCCAGCAGCTGGGGACAGGGGGCGACCGACACTGAAGCTTTCTTT. The variable domain in full, with the rest retrieved from reference TRBV5-1 and TRBJ1-1, is KAGVTQTPRYLIKTRGQQVTLSCSPISGHRSVSWYQQTPGQGLQFLFEYFSETQRNKGNFPGRFSGRQFSNSRSEMNVSTLELGDSALYLCASSWGQGATDTEAFFGQGTRLTVV.

The V call is TRBV7-7, the J call TRBJ2-6; D gene ambiguous. CDR3 size: 17 residues. The V end was cut by 5 bases, the J end by 5 bases, with 19 bases between. The germline gives CDR1 SSHAT, CDR2 FNYEAQ (reference sequence). CDR3 region: CASSERMPQSRANVLTF. DNA for the CDR3: TGTGCCAGCAGCGAGCGTATGCCACAAAGTCGGGCCAACGTCCTGACTTTC.

This sequence joins TRBV6-1 and TRBJ2-1; the D gene could be TRBD1 or TRBD2 (6 bases each). The germline CDR1 and CDR2 sequences are MNHNS and SASEGT. V lost 2 bases and J 0 bases, leaving 14 bases between the germline ends. The CDR3 sequence is 17 residues long. CDR3 region: CASSERGRRSSYNEQFF. CDR3 in DNA: TGTGCCAGCAGTGAACGGGGGCGGAGGAGCTCCTACAATGAGCAGTTCTTC.

The CDR3, as DNA: TGTGCCATCAGTGATTCGGGACGATTTTTCTCTGGAAACACCATATATTTT. This translates into CAISDSGRFFSGNTIYF. The chain employs TRBV10-3 and TRBJ1-3; D perhaps matches TRBD1 (5 bases). This CDR3 spans 17 amino acids. In germline, CDR1 is ENHRY, CDR2 SYGVKD. Trimming pared 3 bases from V and 0 bases from J, leaving 15 bases between.

In this sample, this clone turned up once. CDR3 in amino acids: CASSQDRGTSGRAYEQYF. The CDR3 DNA is TGCGCCAGCAGCCAAGATAGGGGGACTAGCGGGAGGGCCTACGAGCAGTACTTC. The chain recombines TRBV4-1 with TRBJ2-5, with TRBD2 identical over 16 bases. The DNA end favors TRBJ2-7, so the J call may be wrong. This CDR3 is 18 amino acids long. Germline V lookup: CDR1 MGHRA, CDR2 YSYEKL.

V is TRBV28 and J is TRBJ1-3, with D possibly being TRBD1 (5 bases). The CDR3 is 15 residues long. Germline CDR1 reads MDHEN; CDR2 reads SYDVKM. The V end lost 5 bases, the J end lost 3 bases, and 14 bases lay between the germline ends. The CDR3 DNA reads TGTGCCAGCAGTCTAGGGACCCCCTATGGAAACACCATATATTTT. This sequence encodes CASSLGTPYGNTIYF.

The table lists this clone with a count of one. At the DNA level, this CDR3 is encoded by other sequences in the same sample as well. This rearrangement joins TRBV5-1 to TRBJ2-7; 8 nucleotides match TRBD2. Germline CDR1 SGHRS, CDR2 YFSETQ. Trimming removed 0 bases from V and 0 bases from J; junction bases left unmatched: 8. The CDR3 contains 17 residues. The CDR3, as DNA: TGCGCCAGCAGCTTGGAACCCGGGACTAGGTTCTCCTACGAGCAGTACTTC. Its protein product is CASSLEPGTRFSYEQYF.

V is TRBV2 and J is TRBJ2-7, with D unresolved. The CDR3 sequence is 12 residues long. V was pared by 2 bases and J by 5 bases, with 7 bases between. Germline V gene data show CDR1 as SNHLY and CDR2 as FYNNEI. CDR3 amino acids: CASSERRNEQYF. CDR3 coding DNA: TGTGCCAGCAGTGAACGTAGAAACGAGCAGTACTTC.

This clone appeared once. The chain recombines TRBV19 with TRBJ2-7; D unclear. Looked up from germline, CDR1 is LNHDA and CDR2 is SQIVND (reference sequence). This CDR3 has 16 amino acids. The V end was cut by 5 bases, the J end by 3 bases, with 20 bases between. CDR3 DNA sequence: TGTGCCAGTAGTTTGAGAGACTGTCGCCTCCTCTACGAGCAGTACTTC. Protein product: CASSLRDCRLLYEQYF.

The V gene is TRBV30, the J gene TRBJ1-1, with D possibly being TRBD1 (5 bases). The CDR3 length is 15 residues. Deletions cut 0 bases from V and 4 bases from J, with 15 bases between. Germline CDR1 GTSNPN, CDR2 SVGIG (reference sequence). In DNA, the CDR3 is TGTGCCTGGAGTGTCCTTTACGGTGGGGGCACTGAAGCTTTCTTT. This translates into CAWSVLYGGGTEAFF. Supplemented by reference TRBV30 and TRBJ1-1, the full variable domain reads SQTIHQWPATLVQPVGSPLSLECTVEGTSNPNLYWYRQAAGRGLQLLFYSVGIGQISSEVPQNLSASRPQDRQFILSSKKLLLSDSGFYLCAWSVLYGGGTEAFFGQGTRLTVV.

CDR3 sequence (DNA): TGTGCCAGCAGCGCCCATCCCCGGGTGGGGAACACTGAAGCTTTCTTT. It encodes CASSAHPRVGNTEAFF. The chain is built from TRBV5-4 and TRBJ1-1; no clear D. With 4 bases removed from V and 1 base from J, the gap between germline ends came to 17 bases. This CDR3 is 16 amino acids long. CDR1 and CDR2 from the germline V gene are SGHNT and YYREEE (reference sequence).

The rearrangement uses TRBV29-1 and TRBJ2-3, with 10 bases lining up with TRBD2. This CDR3 spans 19 amino acids. Trimming at V came to 6 bases and at J to 6 bases, leaving 24 bases not matched to a gene. CDR1 is SQVTM and CDR2 is ANQGSEA in the germline V gene. The CDR3 protein is CSVLRILAGASVDSDTQYF. The CDR3 nucleotides read TGCAGCGTCCTAAGGATCCTAGCGGGAGCCAGCGTCGATTCGGATACGCAGTATTTT.

As regards this clone: Relative to the germline gene, one junction end is altered; a read error may explain this. Other DNA sequences in the same sample also yield this CDR3. V usage is TRBV6-6 and J usage is TRBJ2-3; D may be TRBD2 (5 bases). CDR1 and CDR2 from the germline V gene are MNHNY and SVGAGI (reference sequence). This CDR3 spans 13 amino acids. CDR3: CASSLGSTDTQYF. CDR3 in DNA: TGTGCCAGCAGCCTGGGGAGCACAGATACGCAGTACTTT.

This clone showed up just a few times. The chain uses TRBV7-3 and TRBJ1-2; D remains unclear. Per germline, CDR1 SGHTA and CDR2 FQGTGA. The CDR3 is 14 residues long. Trimming pared 0 bases from V and 6 bases from J, leaving 11 bases between. The chain's CDR3 is CASSLTAGKDGYTF. CDR3 DNA: TGTGCCAGCAGCTTAACTGCGGGGAAGGATGGCTACACCTTC. Complete variable domain (other parts from reference TRBV7-3 and TRBJ1-2): GAGVSQTPSNKVTEKGKYVELRCDPISGHTALYWYRQSLGQGPEFLIYFQGTGAADDSGLPNDRFFAVRPEGSVSTLKIQRTERGDSAVYLCASSLTAGKDGYTFGSGTRLTVV.

The chain recombines TRBV29-1 with TRBJ2-7; D gene unclear. The CDR3 runs to 13 residues. V was shortened by 3 bases and J by 3 bases, with 12 bases between the two germline ends. Germline values: CDR1 SQVTM, CDR2 ANQGSEA. The CDR3 DNA follows: TGCAGCGTTGACAGGTCGCGTGTCTACGAGCAGTACTTC. Protein: CSVDRSRVYEQYF.

In the case of this clone: In the same sample, other DNA sequences code for this CDR3. J is TRBJ2-2 and V is TRBV7-9, with D tentatively TRBD1 or TRBD2 (5 bases each). V shed 3 bases and J shed 3 bases, with 17 bases lying between them. This CDR3 spans 17 amino acids. Germline CDR1 and CDR2: SEHNR and FQNEAQ (reference sequence). CDR3 in DNA: TGTGCCAGCAGCTTCTCTTCGGGCTGGGGGTACACCGGGGAGCTGTTTTTT. Amino acid sequence: CASSFSSGWGYTGELFF. Full variable domain (missing parts from reference TRBV7-9 and TRBJ2-2): DTGVSQNPRHKITKRGQNVTFRCDPISEHNRLYWYRQTLGQGPEFLTYFQNEAQLEKSRLLSDRFSAERPKGSFSTLEIQRTEQGDSAMYLCASSFSSGWGYTGELFFGEGSRLTVL.